Shown below are 5 T cell receptor beta chains from a single sample sequenced in a study of graft-versus-host responses after intestinal transplantation. Libraries were prepared by immunoSEQ multiplex PCR; TCRdb keeps only in-frame clonotypes and omits some of them. The top ten clones hold approximately 0.88% of a sample with 90,000 to 120,000 clones, about 88% of them seen once. Antigens for these TCRs are unknown. Sequenced here: unstimulated CD4+ T cells sorted from spleen or lymph node cells, sampled before intestinal transplant. The source is a human donor who received an intestinal transplant.

The rearrangement joins TRBV29-1 to TRBJ2-6; 13 bases line up with TRBD2. CDR3 size: 18 residues. CDR1 is SQVTM and CDR2 is ANQGSEA in the germline V gene. Trimming cost V 6 bases and J 0 bases; bases outside gene matches: 8. In DNA, the CDR3 is TGCAGCGTGGTTATCGGACTAGCGGGGGCCTCTGGGGCCAACGTCCTGACTTTC. This encodes CSVVIGLAGASGANVLTF.

This rearrangement joins TRBV19 to TRBJ2-7, with TRBD1 matching over 9 bases. V gave up 5 bases and J gave up 2 bases; unmatched junction bases: 7. The CDR3 extends over 15 amino acids. Germline CDR1 is LNHDA and CDR2 is SQIVND (reference sequence). The CDR3 DNA is TGTGCCAGTAGTCCCTGGACAGGGGTTACCTACGAGCAGTACTTC. The encoded protein is CASSPWTGVTYEQYF.

The rearrangement joins TRBV18 to TRBJ2-7, with TRBD2 matching over 14 bases. Trimming removed 4 bases from V and 2 bases from J; junction bases left unmatched: 13. The CDR3 loop spans 19 amino acids. Germline V gives CDR1 KGHSH, CDR2 LQKENI. For the CDR3, the DNA is TGTGCCAGCTCACTCCGCCGACTAGCGGGGGGGCCCAGGGCCTACGAGCAGTACTTC. This codes for CASSLRRLAGGPRAYEQYF. The full variable domain, in which reference TRBV18 and TRBJ2-7 provide the parts outside the CDR3, is NAGVMQNPRHLVRRRGQEARLRCSPMKGHSHVYWYRQLPEEGLKFMVYLQKENIIDESGMPKERFSAEFPKEGPSILRIQQVVRGDSAAYFCASSLRRLAGGPRAYEQYFGPGTRLTVT.

This sequence joins TRBV2 and TRBJ1-5; D perhaps matches TRBD1 (5 bases). The V end was cut by 7 bases, the J end by 5 bases, with 12 bases between. Germline loops: CDR1 SNHLY, CDR2 FYNNEI. This CDR3 spans 13 amino acids. As DNA, the CDR3 is TGTGCCAGCACTGTCCGGGGCGATCAGCCCCAGCATTTT. Translating gives CASTVRGDQPQHF.

This clone was observed a single time. The V gene is TRBV19, the J gene TRBJ2-7; 9 nucleotides line up with TRBD1. The germline gives CDR1 LNHDA, CDR2 SQIVND (reference sequence). The CDR3 is 15 residues long. V lost 3 bases and J lost 3; bases outside the gene matches: 6. The CDR3 here is CASSIRGQGYYEQYF. In DNA form, the CDR3 reads TGTGCCAGTAGTATTAGGGGACAGGGTTACTACGAGCAGTACTTC.